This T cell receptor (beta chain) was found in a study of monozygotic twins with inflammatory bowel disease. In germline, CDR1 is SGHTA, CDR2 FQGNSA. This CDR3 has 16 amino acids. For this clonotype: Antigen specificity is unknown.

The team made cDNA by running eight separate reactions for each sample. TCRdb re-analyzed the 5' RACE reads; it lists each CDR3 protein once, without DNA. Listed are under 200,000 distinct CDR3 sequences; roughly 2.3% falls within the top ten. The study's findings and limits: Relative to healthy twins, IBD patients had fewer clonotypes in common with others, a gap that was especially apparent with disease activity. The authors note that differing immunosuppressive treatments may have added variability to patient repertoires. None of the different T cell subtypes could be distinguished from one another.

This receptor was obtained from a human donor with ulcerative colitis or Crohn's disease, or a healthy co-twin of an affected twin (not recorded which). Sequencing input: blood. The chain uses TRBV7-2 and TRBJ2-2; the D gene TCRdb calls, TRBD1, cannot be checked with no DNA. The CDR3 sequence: CASSLVGGAGTGELFF.